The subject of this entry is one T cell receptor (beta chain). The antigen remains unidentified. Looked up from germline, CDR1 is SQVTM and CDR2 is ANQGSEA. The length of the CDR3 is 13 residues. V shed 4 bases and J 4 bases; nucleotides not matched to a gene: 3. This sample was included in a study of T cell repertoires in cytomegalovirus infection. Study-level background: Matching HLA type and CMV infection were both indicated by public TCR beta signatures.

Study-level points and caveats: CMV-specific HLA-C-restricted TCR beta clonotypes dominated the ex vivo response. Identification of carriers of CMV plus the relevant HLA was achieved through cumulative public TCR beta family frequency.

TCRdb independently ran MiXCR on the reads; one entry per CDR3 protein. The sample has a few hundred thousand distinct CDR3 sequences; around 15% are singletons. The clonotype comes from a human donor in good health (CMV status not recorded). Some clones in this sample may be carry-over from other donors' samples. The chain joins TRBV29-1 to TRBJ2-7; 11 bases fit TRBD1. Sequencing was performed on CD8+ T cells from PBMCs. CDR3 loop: CSVGGTGGYEQYF. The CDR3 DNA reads TGCAGCGTTGGAGGGACAGGGGGATACGAGCAGTACTTC.